This entry lists 16 T cell receptor beta chains sequenced from one sample in a study of cytomegalovirus exposure and HLA in healthy donors. 60 Vbeta and 13 Jbeta primers were used in PCR. This table comes from immunoSEQ multiplex PCR, and its TCRdb copy is limited to in-frame clones, with some not included. The table lists under 150,000 clones, less than 90% of them singletons. The sequenced material came from PBMCs. The origin of the receptors is a man aged 35-49 years in good health and CMV-seronegative.

CDR3 DNA: TGTGCCAGCAGTGATACCGGGACAGGGGAACGGACCATATATTTT. Translation: CASSDTGTGERTIYF. V gene TRBV25-1 combines with J gene TRBJ1-3, with TRBD1 matching 10 bases. Germline V CDR1 and CDR2: MGHDK, SYGVNS. This CDR3 comprises 15 residues. Germline trimming cut 3 bases from V and 10 bases from J; bases unmatched to any gene: 9.

The gene calls are TRBV6-5 and TRBJ2-3, with 12 bases identical to TRBD1. CDR3 length: 15 amino acids. J gave up 4 bases and V 2 bases, and 1 base lay outside the gene matches. Germline lookup yields CDR1 MNHEY and CDR2 SVGAGI. The CDR3 sequence is CASSYGTGGADTQYF. Here the CDR3 DNA reads TGTGCCAGCAGTTACGGGACAGGGGGCGCAGATACGCAGTATTTT.

The CDR3 here is CASSYLGTGSYEQYF. CDR3 in DNA: TGTGCCAGCAGTTACCTAGGGACAGGGAGCTACGAGCAGTACTTC. The genes are TRBV27 and TRBJ2-7; TRBD1 aligns across 9 bases. The germline CDR1 and CDR2 sequences are MNHEY and SMNVEV (reference sequence). V was pared by 4 bases and J by 3 bases, with 7 bases of the junction left unmatched. This CDR3 spans 15 amino acids.

The chain joins TRBV27 to TRBJ2-1; the match to TRBD2 covers 8 bases. The CDR3 runs to 14 residues. The ends lost 6 bases at V and 3 bases at J; junction bases unmatched: 4. Germline CDR1 is MNHEY and CDR2 is SMNVEV (reference sequence). The CDR3 DNA sequence: TGTGCCAGCAGCTCGGCGGGAGGCTACAATGAGCAGTTCTTC. Translated, it gives CASSSAGGYNEQFF.

V gene TRBV29-1 combines with J gene TRBJ2-2; D is possibly TRBD2 (6 bases). V lost 6 bases, J lost 6 bases, and 23 bases lay in between. CDR1 is SQVTM and CDR2 is ANQGSEA in the germline V gene. This CDR3 is built from 16 residues. The CDR3 DNA reads TGCAGCGTACCCCCCGGAGCGGGTGAAGAGGCCGGGGAGCTGTTTTTT. This sequence encodes CSVPPGAGEEAGELFF.

The chain employs TRBV7-9 and TRBJ1-3, with D maybe TRBD1 (5 bases). The germline V and J ends were trimmed by 5 bases and 0 bases, with 17 bases remaining between them. The CDR3 covers 17 residues. From germline, CDR1 is SEHNR and CDR2 FQNEAQ (reference sequence). CDR3 loop: CASSRRDGSYSGNTIYF. The CDR3, as DNA: TGTGCCAGCAGCAGGAGGGACGGGTCGTACTCTGGAAACACCATATATTTT.

This chain links TRBV27 with TRBJ1-6, with 12 bases that match TRBD1. After removal of 5 bases from V and 0 bases from J, the junction contained 8 bases not matched to a gene. This CDR3 has 19 residues. Germline CDR1 reads MNHEY; CDR2 reads SMNVEV (reference sequence). The CDR3 DNA reads TGTGCCAGCAGTACGGGACAGGGGGCAGCGGGCTCCTATAATTCACCCCTCCACTTT. Its translation is CASSTGQGAAGSYNSPLHF.

The rearrangement links TRBV5-6 to TRBJ2-1; tentatively, D is TRBD1 (5 bases). V lost 0 bases and J lost 9, with 16 bases in between. CDR3 length equals 15 residues. Germline loops: CDR1 SGHDT, CDR2 YYEEEE. CDR3 sequence reads: CASSLGTRERGEQFF. The CDR3, as DNA: TGTGCCAGCAGCTTGGGGACAAGGGAACGCGGTGAGCAGTTCTTC. Combining the CDR3 with reference TRBV5-6 and TRBJ2-1 gives the whole variable domain DAGVTQSPTHLIKTRGQQVTLRCSPKSGHDTVSWYQQALGQGPQFIFQYYEEEERQRGNFPDRFSGHQFPNYSSELNVNALLLGDSALYLCASSLGTRERGEQFFGPGTRLTVL.

This chain connects TRBV28 to TRBJ2-5; tentatively, D is TRBD1 (5 bases). The J call could be wrong; TRBJ2-7 is a better fit for the DNA end. CDR3 length: 12 amino acids. Germline-derived CDR1 and CDR2 are MDHEN and SYDVKM. CDR3 loop: CASAPGWGEQYF. Here the CDR3 DNA reads TGTGCCAGTGCTCCAGGGTGGGGCGAGCAGTACTTC.

The chain joins TRBV7-2 to TRBJ2-7, with TRBD2 identical over 9 bases. Germline CDR1 is SGHTA and CDR2 is FQGNSA. CDR3 length: 16 amino acids. V gave up 1 base and J gave up 2 bases; unmatched junction bases: 6. The CDR3 here is CASSLVAGGSTYEQYF. The CDR3 DNA follows: TGTGCCAGCAGCTTAGTGGCGGGAGGGTCCACCTACGAGCAGTACTTC.

The chain has TRBV5-5 and TRBJ2-7; 9 bases line up with TRBD1. The CDR3 totals 15 residues. The ends lost 4 bases at V and 0 bases at J; junction bases unmatched: 5. Germline V gene lookup returns CDR1 SGHKS and CDR2 YYEKEE (reference sequence). The CDR3 nucleotides are TGTGCCAGCAGCAGGGACAGGGTGAACTCCTACGAGCAGTACTTC. Its protein product is CASSRDRVNSYEQYF.

This clone was seen a handful of times. The chain recombines TRBV7-2 with TRBJ2-7; 7 nucleotides align to TRBD2. The CDR3 has 14 amino acids. Unmatched junction bases numbered 4, after V lost 5 bases and J lost 0 bases. CDR1 is SGHTA and CDR2 is FQGNSA in the germline V gene. The CDR3 reads CASSARDYSYEQYF. CDR3 coding DNA: TGTGCCAGCAGCGCCCGGGACTACTCCTACGAGCAGTACTTC.

This sequence joins TRBV19 and TRBJ1-4; the match to TRBD1 covers 8 bases. The CDR3 runs to 14 residues. V lost 5 bases to trimming and J lost 7 bases; unmatched junction nucleotides: 6. Looked up from germline, CDR1 is LNHDA and CDR2 is SQIVND (reference sequence). The CDR3 region is CASSRDRGGEKLFF. The CDR3 region has the DNA TGTGCCAGTAGTCGCGACAGGGGAGGTGAAAAACTGTTTTTT.

The gene calls are TRBV28 and TRBJ2-1; TRBD1 aligns across 9 bases. This CDR3 comprises 18 residues. Germline lookup yields CDR1 MDHEN and CDR2 SYDVKM. Trimming took 6 bases from V and 0 from J; bases not matched to a gene: 12. CDR3 region: CASSPGTGLGSSYNEQFF. The CDR3 coding sequence is TGTGCCAGCAGCCCCGGGACAGGGTTGGGGAGCTCCTACAATGAGCAGTTCTTC.

This rearrangement joins TRBV19 to TRBJ2-3, with 12 bases fitting TRBD2. The V gene end was trimmed by 6 bases and the J gene end by 11 bases; junction bases not matched to a gene: 18. Germline lookup yields CDR1 LNHDA and CDR2 SQIVND (reference sequence). The length of the CDR3 is 17 residues. CDR3 sequence: CASSQPTSGSGGRKQYF. CDR3 DNA sequence: TGTGCCAGTAGCCAGCCGACTAGCGGGAGTGGCGGGAGAAAGCAGTATTTT.

The chain combines TRBV28 with TRBJ2-2; possible D gene TRBD2, 7 bases. The germline gives CDR1 MDHEN, CDR2 SYDVKM. This CDR3 region has 14 residues. The V end lost 3 bases, the J end lost 8 bases, and 13 bases lay between the germline ends. CDR3 bases: TGTGCCAGCAGTTTGGCGGGGGCTAGTGGGGAGCTGTTTTTT. Its protein is CASSLAGASGELFF.